One sample yielded the 5 T cell receptor beta chains listed below, sequenced in a study of blood T cell repertoires in COVID-19. Data came from immunoSEQ multiplex PCR; TCRdb stores just in-frame clones and leaves some out. The profile shows more than 200,000 clones, approximately 90% of them singletons. Sample: peripheral blood. The source is a man aged 18 to 29 with active or convalescent COVID-19.

The J gene is TRBJ1-5, the V gene TRBV6-5, with a possible D match to TRBD1 (5 bases). V gave up 4 bases and J gave up 3 bases, with 10 bases separating them. This CDR3 is built from 14 residues. Germline CDR1 MNHEY, CDR2 SVGAGI. The CDR3 DNA sequence: TGTGCCAGCAGTTTTTCAGGGCCCAATCAGCCCCAGCATTTT. It encodes CASSFSGPNQPQHF.

The chain is built from TRBV30 and TRBJ2-5, with 9 bases identical to TRBD2. The V and J ends lost 0 bases and 2 bases, in that order; junction bases with no gene match: 22. The CDR3 contains 21 residues. Germline V gene data show CDR1 as GTSNPN and CDR2 as SVGIG (reference sequence). The CDR3, as DNA: TGTGCCTGGAGTGTACCATTCGGACAGGTAGCGGGGGTGGGATCACAAGAGACCCAGTACTTC. This codes for CAWSVPFGQVAGVGSQETQYF.

V usage is TRBV10-3 and J usage is TRBJ1-6, with a tentative D call TRBD1 (6 bases). In germline, CDR1 is ENHRY, CDR2 SYGVKD. V dropped 4 bases and J dropped 8 bases, with 15 bases sitting between them. CDR3 length: 15 amino acids. CDR3 amino acids: CAISGDTNNDSPLHF. The CDR3 DNA sequence: TGTGCCATCAGTGGGGACACCAACAACGATTCACCCCTCCACTTT.

The chain employs TRBV19 and TRBJ1-5; no definite D call. CDR1 is LNHDA, CDR2 SQIVND, per germline (reference sequence). Trimming took off 1 base at V and 0 bases at J, with 10 bases between the two ends. The CDR3 runs 16 residues. CDR3: CASSIVFSNSNQPQHF. The CDR3 region has the DNA TGTGCCAGTAGTATAGTTTTCAGTAATAGCAATCAGCCCCAGCATTTT.

The chain is built from TRBV27 and TRBJ2-3; maybe TRBD1 (5 bases). Trimming removed 3 bases from V and 4 bases from J, with 11 bases in between. The CDR3 loop spans 14 amino acids. CDR1 is MNHEY and CDR2 is SMNVEV in the germline V gene (reference sequence). CDR3 amino acids: CASSFRDRPDTQYF. CDR3 DNA: TGTGCCAGCAGTTTTCGTGACAGACCAGATACGCAGTATTTT.